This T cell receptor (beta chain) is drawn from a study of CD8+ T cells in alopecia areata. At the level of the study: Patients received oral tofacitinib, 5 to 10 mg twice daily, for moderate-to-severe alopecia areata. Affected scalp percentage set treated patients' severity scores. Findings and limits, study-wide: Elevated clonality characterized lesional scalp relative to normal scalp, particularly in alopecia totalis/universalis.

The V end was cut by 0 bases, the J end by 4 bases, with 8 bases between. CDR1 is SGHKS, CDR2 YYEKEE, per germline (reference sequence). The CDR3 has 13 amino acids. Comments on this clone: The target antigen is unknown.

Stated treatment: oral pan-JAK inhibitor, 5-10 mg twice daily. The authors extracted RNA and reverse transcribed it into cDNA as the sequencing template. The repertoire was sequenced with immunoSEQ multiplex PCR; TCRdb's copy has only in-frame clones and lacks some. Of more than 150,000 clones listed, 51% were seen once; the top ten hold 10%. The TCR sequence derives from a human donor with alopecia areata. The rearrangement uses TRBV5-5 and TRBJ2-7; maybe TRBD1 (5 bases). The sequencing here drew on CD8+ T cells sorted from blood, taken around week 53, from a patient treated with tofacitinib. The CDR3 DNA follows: TGTGCCAGCAGCTTGGACAGGTCGTACGAGCAGTACTTC. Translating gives CASSLDRSYEQYF.